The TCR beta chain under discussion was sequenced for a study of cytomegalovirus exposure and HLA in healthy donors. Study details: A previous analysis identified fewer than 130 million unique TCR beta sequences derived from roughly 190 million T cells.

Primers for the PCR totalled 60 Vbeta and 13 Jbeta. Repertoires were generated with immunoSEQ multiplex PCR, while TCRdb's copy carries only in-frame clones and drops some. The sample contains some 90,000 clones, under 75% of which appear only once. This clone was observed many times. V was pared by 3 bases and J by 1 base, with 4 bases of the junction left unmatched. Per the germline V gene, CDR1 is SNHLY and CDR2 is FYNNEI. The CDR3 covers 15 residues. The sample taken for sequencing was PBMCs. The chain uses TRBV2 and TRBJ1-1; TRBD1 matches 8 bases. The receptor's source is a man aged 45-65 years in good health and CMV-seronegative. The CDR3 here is CASSDNRGENTEAFF. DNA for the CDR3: TGTGCCAGCAGTGATAACAGGGGGGAGAACACTGAAGCTTTCTTT. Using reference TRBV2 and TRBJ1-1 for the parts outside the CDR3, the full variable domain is EPEVTQTPSHQVTQMGQEVILRCVPISNHLYFYWYRQILGQKVEFLVSFYNNEISEKSEIFDDQFSVERPDGSNFTLKIRSTKLEDSAMYFCASSDNRGENTEAFFGQGTRLTVV.